This T cell receptor beta chain is drawn from a study of shared clonotypes between healthy human individuals. Study as a whole: Contributing individuals were two females and a few males aged 18 to 49.

DNA at 150 to 200 ng, tens of thousands of T cell genomes, went into sorted-subset replicate PCRs. TCRdb keeps only in-frame clones here, not all; method: immunoSEQ multiplex PCR. The table includes millions of clones, 85% to 95% detected once. The CDR3 has 13 amino acids. Trimming took off 5 bases at V and 10 bases at J, with 17 bases between the two ends. CDR1 and CDR2 (germline): SQVTM, ANQGSEA. This clone was found once. Input material: naive CD4+ T cells sorted from blood. Subset of the sample: CD45RA+ positively selected. The chain joins TRBV29-1 to TRBJ1-4; D is perhaps TRBD1 (5 bases). The TCR originated in a man in his late teens or twenties in good health. This CDR3 reads CSVLRGGDGKLFF. CDR3 DNA sequence: TGCAGCGTTCTGAGAGGCGGGGACGGAAAACTGTTTTTT.